This TCR beta chain was observed in a study of graft-versus-host responses after intestinal transplantation. About the research overall: Multivisceral, liver-intestinal, or isolated intestinal transplants were given to recipients. Each recipient received anti-thymocyte globulin induction, then tacrolimus and steroids for 3 to 4 years. Findings of the study overall: High graft-versus-host to host-versus-graft T cell clonal ratios marked allografts of patients with graft-donor macrochimerism. GvH clones occurred in recipient marrow; some first appeared in ileum or blood.

Germline trimming cut 1 base from V and 8 bases from J; bases unmatched to any gene: 12. This CDR3 spans 18 amino acids. Intraepithelial lymphocytes and lamina propria lymphocytes were released through processing of graft tissue. Produced via immunoSEQ multiplex PCR; TCRdb's table is partial and in-frame only. The sample has about 7,600 clones; 80% to 85% are singletons. As regards this clone: The antigen remains undetermined.

Sequencing used ileum tissue, obtained 120 to 130 days after transplant. The genes are TRBV23-1 and TRBJ1-4; TRBD1 agrees at 11 bases. TRBV23-1 is classed as an ORF, of uncertain function. The clonotype originates from a human patient who received an intestinal transplant, so some T cells may come from the graft donor. The CDR3 loop is CASSQLGTGGVGGEKLFF. For the CDR3, the DNA is TGCGCCAGCAGTCAATTGGGGACAGGGGGGGTAGGAGGCGAAAAACTGTTTTTT.